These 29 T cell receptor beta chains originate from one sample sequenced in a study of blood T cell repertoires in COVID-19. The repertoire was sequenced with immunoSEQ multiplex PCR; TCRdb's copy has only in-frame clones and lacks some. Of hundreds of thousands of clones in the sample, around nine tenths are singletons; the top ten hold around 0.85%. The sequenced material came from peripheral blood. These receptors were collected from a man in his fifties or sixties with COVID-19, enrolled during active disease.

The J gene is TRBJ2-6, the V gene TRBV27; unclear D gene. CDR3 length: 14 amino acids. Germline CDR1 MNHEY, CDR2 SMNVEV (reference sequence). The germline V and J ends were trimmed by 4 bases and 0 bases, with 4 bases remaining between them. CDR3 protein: CASSSNSGANVLTF. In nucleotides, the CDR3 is TGTGCCAGCAGTTCTAACTCTGGGGCCAACGTCCTGACTTTC.

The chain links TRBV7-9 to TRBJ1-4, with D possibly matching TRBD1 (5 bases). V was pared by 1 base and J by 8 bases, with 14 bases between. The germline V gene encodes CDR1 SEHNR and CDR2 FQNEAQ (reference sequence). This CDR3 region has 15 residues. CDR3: CASSLVLTKGEKLFF. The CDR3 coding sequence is TGTGCCAGCAGCTTAGTCCTCACTAAGGGGGAAAAACTGTTTTTT.

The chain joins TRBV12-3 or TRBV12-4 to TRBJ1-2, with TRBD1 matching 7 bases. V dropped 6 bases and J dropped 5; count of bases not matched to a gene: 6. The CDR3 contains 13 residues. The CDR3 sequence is CASSLDRTYGYTF. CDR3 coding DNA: TGTGCCAGCAGCTTGGACAGGACTTATGGCTACACCTTC.

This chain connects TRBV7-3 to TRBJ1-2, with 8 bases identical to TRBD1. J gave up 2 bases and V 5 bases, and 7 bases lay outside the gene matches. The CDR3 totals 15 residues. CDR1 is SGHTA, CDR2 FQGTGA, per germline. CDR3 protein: CASSPQGAGNYGYTF. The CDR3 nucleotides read TGTGCCAGCAGCCCTCAGGGGGCCGGGAACTATGGCTACACCTTC.

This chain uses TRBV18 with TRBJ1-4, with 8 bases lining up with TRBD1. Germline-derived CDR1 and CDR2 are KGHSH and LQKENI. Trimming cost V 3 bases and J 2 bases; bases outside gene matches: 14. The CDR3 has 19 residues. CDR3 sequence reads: CASSPQEVTGVSTNEKLFF. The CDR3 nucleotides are TGTGCCAGCTCACCCCAGGAAGTGACAGGGGTGAGCACTAATGAAAAACTGTTTTTT.

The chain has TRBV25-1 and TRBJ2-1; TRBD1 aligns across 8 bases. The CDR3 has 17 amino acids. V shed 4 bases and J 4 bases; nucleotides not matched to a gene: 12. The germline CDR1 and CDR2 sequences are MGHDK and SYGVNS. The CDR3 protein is CASSAGVGQGKYNEQFF. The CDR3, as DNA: TGTGCCAGCAGTGCCGGTGTAGGACAGGGAAAATACAATGAGCAGTTCTTC.

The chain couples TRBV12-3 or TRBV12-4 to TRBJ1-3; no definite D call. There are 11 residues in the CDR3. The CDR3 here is CASRSGNTIYF. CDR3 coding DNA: TGTGCTTCCCGCTCTGGAAACACCATATATTTT.

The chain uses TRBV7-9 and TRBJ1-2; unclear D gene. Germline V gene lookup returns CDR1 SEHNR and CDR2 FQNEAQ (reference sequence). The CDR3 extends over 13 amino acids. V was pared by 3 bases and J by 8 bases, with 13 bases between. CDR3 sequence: CASSLRSERGYTF. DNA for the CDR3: TGTGCCAGCAGCTTGAGGTCCGAGCGGGGCTACACCTTC.

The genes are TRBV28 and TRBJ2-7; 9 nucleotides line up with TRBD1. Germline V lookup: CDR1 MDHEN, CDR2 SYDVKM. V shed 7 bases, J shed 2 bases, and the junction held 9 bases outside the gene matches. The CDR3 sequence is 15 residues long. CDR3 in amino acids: CASISPGQGPYEQYF. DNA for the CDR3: TGTGCCAGCATCTCCCCGGGACAGGGACCCTACGAGCAGTACTTC.

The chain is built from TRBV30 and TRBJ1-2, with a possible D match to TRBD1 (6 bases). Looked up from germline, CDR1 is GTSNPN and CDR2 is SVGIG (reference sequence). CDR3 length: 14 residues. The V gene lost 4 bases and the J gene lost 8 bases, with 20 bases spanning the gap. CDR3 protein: CAWTSRGGTRGYTF. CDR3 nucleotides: TGTGCCTGGACCAGTAGGGGGGGGACGAGAGGCTACACCTTC.

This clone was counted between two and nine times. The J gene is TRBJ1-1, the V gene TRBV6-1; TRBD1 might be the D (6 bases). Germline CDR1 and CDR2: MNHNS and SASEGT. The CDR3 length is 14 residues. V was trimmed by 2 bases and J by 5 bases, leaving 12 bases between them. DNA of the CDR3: TGTGCCAGCAGTGAATACACAGGGAAAACTGAAGCTTTCTTT. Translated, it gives CASSEYTGKTEAFF.

Written as DNA, the CDR3 is TGTGCCAGCTCACCTGCCACACAGGGTGGAAACACCATATATTTT. This translates into CASSPATQGGNTIYF. This chain links TRBV18 with TRBJ1-3, with D possibly TRBD1 on 6 matching bases. Trimming shortened V by 3 bases and J by 3 bases, and 12 bases separated the two germline ends. Germline V gene sequence: CDR1 KGHSH, CDR2 LQKENI. The CDR3 covers 15 residues.

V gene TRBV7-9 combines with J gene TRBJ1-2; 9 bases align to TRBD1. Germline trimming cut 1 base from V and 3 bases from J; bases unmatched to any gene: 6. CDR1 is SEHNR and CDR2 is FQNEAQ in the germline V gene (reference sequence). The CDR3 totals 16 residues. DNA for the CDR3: TGTGCCAGCAGCTTAGAAGGGGACAGGGCTCACTATGGCTACACCTTC. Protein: CASSLEGDRAHYGYTF.

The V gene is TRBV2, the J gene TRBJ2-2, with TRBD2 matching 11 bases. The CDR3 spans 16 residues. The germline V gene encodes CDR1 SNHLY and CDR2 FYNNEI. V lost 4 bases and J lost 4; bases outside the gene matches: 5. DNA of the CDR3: TGTGCCAGCAGTGGTAGCGGGGGGGTAAGCACCGGGGAGCTGTTTTTT. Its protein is CASSGSGGVSTGELFF.

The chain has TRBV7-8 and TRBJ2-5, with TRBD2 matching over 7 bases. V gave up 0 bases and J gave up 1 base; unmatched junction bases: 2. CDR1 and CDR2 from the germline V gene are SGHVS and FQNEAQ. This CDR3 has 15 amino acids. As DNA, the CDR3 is TGTGCCAGCAGCTTAGCGCTAGCGGCCCAAGAGACCCAGTACTTC. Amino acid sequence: CASSLALAAQETQYF. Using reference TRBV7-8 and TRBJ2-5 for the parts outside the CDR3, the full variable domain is GAGVSQSPRYKVAKRGQDVALRCDPISGHVSLFWYQQALGQGPEFLTYFQNEAQLDKSGLPSDRFFAERPEGSVSTLKIQRTQQEDSAVYLCASSLALAAQETQYFGPGTRLLVL.

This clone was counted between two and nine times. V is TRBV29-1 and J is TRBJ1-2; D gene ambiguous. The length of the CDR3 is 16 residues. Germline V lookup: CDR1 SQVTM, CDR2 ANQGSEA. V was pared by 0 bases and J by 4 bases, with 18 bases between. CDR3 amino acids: CSVEDGSGGSGYGYTF. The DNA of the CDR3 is TGCAGCGTTGAAGATGGGTCGGGAGGGTCCGGCTATGGCTACACCTTC. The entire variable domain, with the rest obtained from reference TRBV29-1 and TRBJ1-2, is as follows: SAVISQKPSRDICQRGTSLTIQCQVDSQVTMMFWYRQQPGQSLTLIATANQGSEATYESGFVIDKFPISRPNLTFSTLTVSNMSPEDSSIYLCSVEDGSGGSGYGYTFGSGTRLTVV.

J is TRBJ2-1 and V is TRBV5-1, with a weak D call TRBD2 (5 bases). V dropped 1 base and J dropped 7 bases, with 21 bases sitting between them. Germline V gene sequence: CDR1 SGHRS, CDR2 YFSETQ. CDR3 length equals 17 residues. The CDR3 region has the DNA TGCGCCAGCAGCTTGAGAGGATCTAGCATCACGAGGAATGAGCAGTTCTTC. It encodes CASSLRGSSITRNEQFF. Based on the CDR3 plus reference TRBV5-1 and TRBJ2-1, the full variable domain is KAGVTQTPRYLIKTRGQQVTLSCSPISGHRSVSWYQQTPGQGLQFLFEYFSETQRNKGNFPGRFSGRQFSNSRSEMNVSTLELGDSALYLCASSLRGSSITRNEQFFGPGTRLTVL.

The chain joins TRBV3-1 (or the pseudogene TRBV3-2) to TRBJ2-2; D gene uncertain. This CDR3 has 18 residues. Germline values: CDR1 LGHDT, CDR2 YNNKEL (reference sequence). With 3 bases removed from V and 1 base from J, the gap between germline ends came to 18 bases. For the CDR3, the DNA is TGTGCCAGCAGCCAGTCAAGTCAGAGTAGCTGGAACACCGGGGAGCTGTTTTTT. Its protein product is CASSQSSQSSWNTGELFF.

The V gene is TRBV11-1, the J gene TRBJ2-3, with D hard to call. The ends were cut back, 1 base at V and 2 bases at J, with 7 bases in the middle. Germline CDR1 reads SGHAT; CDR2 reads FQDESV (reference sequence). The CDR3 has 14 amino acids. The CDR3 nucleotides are TGTGCCAGCAGCTTAGGGCAGGACACAGATACGCAGTATTTT. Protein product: CASSLGQDTDTQYF.

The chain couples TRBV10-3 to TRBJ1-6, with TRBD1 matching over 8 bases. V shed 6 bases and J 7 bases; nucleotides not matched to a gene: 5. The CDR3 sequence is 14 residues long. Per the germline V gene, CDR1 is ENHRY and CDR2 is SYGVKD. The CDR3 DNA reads TGTGCCATCAGCCAGGACAGGGTCAATTCACCCCTCCACTTT. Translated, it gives CAISQDRVNSPLHF.

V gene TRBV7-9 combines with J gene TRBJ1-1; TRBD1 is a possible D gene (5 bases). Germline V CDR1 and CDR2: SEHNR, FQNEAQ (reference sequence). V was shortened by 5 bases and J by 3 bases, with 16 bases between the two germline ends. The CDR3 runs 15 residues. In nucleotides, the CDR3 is TGTGCCAGCAGCCCCTACAGGAACCGACACACTGAAGCTTTCTTT. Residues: CASSPYRNRHTEAFF.

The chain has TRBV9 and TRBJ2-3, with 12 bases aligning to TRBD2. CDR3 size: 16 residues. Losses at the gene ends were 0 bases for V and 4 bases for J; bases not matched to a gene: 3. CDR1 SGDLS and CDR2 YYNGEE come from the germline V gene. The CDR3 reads CASSVGSSGGADTQYF. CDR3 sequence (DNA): TGTGCCAGCAGCGTAGGGTCTAGCGGGGGGGCAGATACGCAGTATTTT.

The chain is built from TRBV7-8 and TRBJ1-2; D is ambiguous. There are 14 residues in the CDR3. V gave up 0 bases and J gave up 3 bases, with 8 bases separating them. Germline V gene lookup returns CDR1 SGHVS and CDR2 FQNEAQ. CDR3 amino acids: CASSLAYRDYGYTF. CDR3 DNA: TGTGCCAGCAGCTTAGCGTACCGGGACTATGGCTACACCTTC.

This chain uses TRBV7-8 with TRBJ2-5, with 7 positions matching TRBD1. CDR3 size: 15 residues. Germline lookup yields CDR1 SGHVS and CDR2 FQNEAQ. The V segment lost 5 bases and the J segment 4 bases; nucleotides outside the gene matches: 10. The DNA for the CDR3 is TGTGCCAGCAGCCCTTCCACAGGGGTAAGAGAGACCCAGTACTTC. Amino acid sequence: CASSPSTGVRETQYF.

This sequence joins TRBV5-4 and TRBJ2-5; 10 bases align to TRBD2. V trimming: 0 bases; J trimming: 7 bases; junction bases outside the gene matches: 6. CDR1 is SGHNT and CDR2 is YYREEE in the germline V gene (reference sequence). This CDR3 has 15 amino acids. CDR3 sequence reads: CASSLAEKRGGTQYF. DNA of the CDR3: TGTGCCAGCAGCTTGGCTGAGAAGCGGGGGGGGACCCAGTACTTC. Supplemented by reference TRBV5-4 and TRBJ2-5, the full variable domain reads ETGVTQSPTHLIKTRGQQVTLRCSSQSGHNTVSWYQQALGQGPQFIFQYYREEENGRGNFPPRFSGLQFPNYSSELNVNALELDDSALYLCASSLAEKRGGTQYFGPGTRLLVL.

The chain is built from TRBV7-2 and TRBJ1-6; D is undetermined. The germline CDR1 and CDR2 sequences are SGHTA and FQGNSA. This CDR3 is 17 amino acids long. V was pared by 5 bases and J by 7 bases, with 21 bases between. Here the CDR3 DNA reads TGTGCCAGCAGCCCGTCCCTGGCACTAACTCTCAATTCACCCCTCCACTTT. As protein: CASSPSLALTLNSPLHF.

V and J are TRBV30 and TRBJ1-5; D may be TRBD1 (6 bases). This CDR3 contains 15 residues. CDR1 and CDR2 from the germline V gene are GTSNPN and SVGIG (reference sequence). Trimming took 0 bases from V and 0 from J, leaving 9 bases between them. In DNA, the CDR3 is TGTGCCTGGAGTGTACTGGGGGCTAGCAATCAGCCCCAGCATTTT. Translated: CAWSVLGASNQPQHF.

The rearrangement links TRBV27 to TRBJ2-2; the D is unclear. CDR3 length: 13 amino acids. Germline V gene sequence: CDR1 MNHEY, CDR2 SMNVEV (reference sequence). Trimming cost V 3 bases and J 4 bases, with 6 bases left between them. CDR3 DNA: TGTGCCAGCAGTTTTCAGGTCACCGGGGAGCTGTTTTTT. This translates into CASSFQVTGELFF.

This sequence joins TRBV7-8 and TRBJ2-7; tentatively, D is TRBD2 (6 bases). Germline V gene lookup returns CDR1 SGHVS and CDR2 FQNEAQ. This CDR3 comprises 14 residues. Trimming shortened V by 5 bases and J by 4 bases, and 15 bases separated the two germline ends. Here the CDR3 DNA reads TGTGCCAGCAGCCTCGGAGGGCCCTCGTACGAGCAGTACTTC. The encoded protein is CASSLGGPSYEQYF.